This TCR beta chain derives from a study of cytomegalovirus exposure and HLA in healthy donors. About the study: There were under 130 million unique TCR beta sequences, drawn from about 179 million T cells, in an earlier analysis.

13 Jbeta primers and 60 Vbeta primers were used for the PCR. TCRdb's copy holds only in-frame clones and misses some; the assay was immunoSEQ multiplex PCR. The repertoire table contains approximately 110,000 clones. Study-wide points: Using a false discovery rate of 0.05, a later analysis showed that approximately 16,000 TCR beta sequences were associated with HLA alleles. As immune exposure information, only CMV serostatus was available.

As concerns this clone: What it recognizes is unknown.

V lost 5 bases to trimming and J lost 0 bases; unmatched junction nucleotides: 5. The CDR3 contains 18 residues. Germline CDR1 and CDR2: LNHDA and SQIVND (reference sequence). The material sequenced was PBMCs. The V and J genes are TRBV19 and TRBJ2-1; TRBD2 agrees at 15 bases. This clonotype was obtained from a man in his forties or fifties in good health and CMV-seropositive. CDR3: CASSGTSGRSTSYNEQFF. Here the CDR3 DNA reads TGTGCCAGTAGTGGGACTAGCGGGAGGTCAACCTCCTACAATGAGCAGTTCTTC.